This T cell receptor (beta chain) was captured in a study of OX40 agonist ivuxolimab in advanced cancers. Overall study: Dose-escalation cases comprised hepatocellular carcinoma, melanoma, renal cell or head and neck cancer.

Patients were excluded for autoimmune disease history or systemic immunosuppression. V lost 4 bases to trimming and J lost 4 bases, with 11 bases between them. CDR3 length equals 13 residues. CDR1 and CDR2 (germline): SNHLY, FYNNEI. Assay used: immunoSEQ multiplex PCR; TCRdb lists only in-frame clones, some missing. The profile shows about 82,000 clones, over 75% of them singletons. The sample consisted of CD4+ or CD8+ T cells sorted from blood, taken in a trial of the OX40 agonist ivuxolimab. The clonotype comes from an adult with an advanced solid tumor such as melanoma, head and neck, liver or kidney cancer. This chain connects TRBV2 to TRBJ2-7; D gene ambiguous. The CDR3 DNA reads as TGTGCCAGCAGTGGCGGTTCCGCGTACGAGCAGTACTTC. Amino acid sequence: CASSGGSAYEQYF.